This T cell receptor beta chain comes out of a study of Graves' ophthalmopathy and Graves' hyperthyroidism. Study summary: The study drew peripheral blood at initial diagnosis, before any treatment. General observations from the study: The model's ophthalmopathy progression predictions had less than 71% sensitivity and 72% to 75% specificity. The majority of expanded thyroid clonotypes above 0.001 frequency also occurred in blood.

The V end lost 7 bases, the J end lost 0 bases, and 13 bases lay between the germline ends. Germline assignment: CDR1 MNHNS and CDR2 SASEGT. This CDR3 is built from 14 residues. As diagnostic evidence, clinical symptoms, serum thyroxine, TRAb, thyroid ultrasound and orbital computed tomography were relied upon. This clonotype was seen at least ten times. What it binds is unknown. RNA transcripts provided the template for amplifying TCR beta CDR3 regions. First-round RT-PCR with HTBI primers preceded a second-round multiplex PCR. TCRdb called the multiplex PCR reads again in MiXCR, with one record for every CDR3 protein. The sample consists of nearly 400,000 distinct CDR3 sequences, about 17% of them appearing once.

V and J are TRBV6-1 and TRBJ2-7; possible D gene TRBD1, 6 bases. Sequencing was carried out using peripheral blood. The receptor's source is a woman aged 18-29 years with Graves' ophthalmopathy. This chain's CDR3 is CASNRDTVSYEQYF. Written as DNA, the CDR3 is TGTGCCAGCAACCGGGACACTGTCTCCTACGAGCAGTACTTC.